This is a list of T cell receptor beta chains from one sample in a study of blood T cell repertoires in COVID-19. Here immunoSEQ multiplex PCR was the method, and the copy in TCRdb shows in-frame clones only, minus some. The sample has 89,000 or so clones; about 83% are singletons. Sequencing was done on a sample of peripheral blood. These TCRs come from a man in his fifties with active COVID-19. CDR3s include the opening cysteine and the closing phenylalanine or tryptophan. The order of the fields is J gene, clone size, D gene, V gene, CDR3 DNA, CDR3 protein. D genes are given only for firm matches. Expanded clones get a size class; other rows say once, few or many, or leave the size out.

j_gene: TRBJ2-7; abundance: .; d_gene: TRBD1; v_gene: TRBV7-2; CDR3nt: TGTGCCAGCAGCTACGGGACAGGGACTACAGAGCAGTACTTC; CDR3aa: CASSYGTGTTEQYF
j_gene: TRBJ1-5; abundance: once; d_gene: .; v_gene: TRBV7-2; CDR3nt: TGTGCCAGCAGCTTGACACCAGATTATAGCAATCAGCCCCAGCATTTT; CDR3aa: CASSLTPDYSNQPQHF
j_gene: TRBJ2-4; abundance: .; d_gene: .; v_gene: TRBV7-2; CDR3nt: TGTGCCAGCAGCTCACGACTTTCCTTAGCCAAAAACATTCAGTACTTC; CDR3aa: CASSSRLSLAKNIQYF
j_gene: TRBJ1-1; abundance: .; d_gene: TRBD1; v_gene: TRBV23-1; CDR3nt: TGCGCCAGCAGTCATCGGACAGGCGCCGGGTCTGAAGCTTTCTTT; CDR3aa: CASSHRTGAGSEAFF
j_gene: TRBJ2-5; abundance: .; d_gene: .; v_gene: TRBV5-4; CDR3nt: TGTGCCAGCAGCTTACCGGGAGCCGCCCAAGAGACCCAGTACTTC; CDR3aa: CASSLPGAAQETQYF
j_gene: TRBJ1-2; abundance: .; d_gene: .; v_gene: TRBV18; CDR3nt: TGTGCCAGCTCACAACCTGACAGGCTTAACTATGGCTACACCTTC; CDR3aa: CASSQPDRLNYGYTF
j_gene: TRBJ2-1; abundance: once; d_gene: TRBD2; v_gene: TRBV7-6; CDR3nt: TGTGCCAGCAGCCCCGGACTAGCTGTGGGGAATGAGCAGTTCTTC; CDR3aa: CASSPGLAVGNEQFF
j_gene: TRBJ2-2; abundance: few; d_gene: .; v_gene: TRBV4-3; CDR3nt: TGCGCCAGCAGCCTATGGGAAGCGGAGAGCGACACCGGGGAGCTGTTTTTT; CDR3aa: CASSLWEAESDTGELFF
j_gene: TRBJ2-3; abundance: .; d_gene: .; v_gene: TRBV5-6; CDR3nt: TGTGCCAGCAGCTTTCAGGCAAGCCTTGGCACAGATACGCAGTATTTT; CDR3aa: CASSFQASLGTDTQYF
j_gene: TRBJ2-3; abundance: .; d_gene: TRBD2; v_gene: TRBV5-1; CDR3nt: TGCGCCAGCAGCCCAACCCCTAGCGCGGGGGGCACAGATACGCAGTATTTT; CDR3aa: CASSPTPSAGGTDTQYF
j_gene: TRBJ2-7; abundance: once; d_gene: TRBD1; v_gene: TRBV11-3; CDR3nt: TGTGCCAGCAGCTTAGGGGGACAGGGCCGCTCCTACGAGCAGTACTTC; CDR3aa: CASSLGGQGRSYEQYF
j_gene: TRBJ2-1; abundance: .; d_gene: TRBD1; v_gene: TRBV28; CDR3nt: TGTGCCAGCAGTCCCAGGGGGCGAAGCTCCTACAATGAGCAGTTCTTC; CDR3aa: CASSPRGRSSYNEQFF
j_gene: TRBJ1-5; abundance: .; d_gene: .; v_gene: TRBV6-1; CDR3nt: TGTGCCAGCAGTGAAAATCGCGGAAATCAGCCCCAGCATTTT; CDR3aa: CASSENRGNQPQHF
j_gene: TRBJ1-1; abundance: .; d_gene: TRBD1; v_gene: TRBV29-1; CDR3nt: TGCAGCGTTGTAGGGACAGGGGGCGCGTGGACTGAAGCTTTCTTT; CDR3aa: CSVVGTGGAWTEAFF
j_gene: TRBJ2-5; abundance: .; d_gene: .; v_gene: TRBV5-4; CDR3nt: TGTGCCAGCAGCCCTCCGGCCGCGGCTAGGAAGACCCAGTACTTC; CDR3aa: CASSPPAAARKTQYF
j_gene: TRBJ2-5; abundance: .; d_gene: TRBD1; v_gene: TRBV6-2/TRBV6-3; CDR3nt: TGTGCCAGCAGTAGGGGACAGGGGGCAGAGACCCAGTACTTC; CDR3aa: CASSRGQGAETQYF
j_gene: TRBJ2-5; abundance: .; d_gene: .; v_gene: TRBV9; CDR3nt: TGTGCCAGCAGCCTCCCACAACCAGGGGAAGAGACCCAGTACTTC; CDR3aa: CASSLPQPGEETQYF
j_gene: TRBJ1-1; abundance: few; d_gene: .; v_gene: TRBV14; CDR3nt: TGTGCCAGCAGCCAAGGGTCCTACCGGAGACCTGAAGCTTTCTTT; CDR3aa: CASSQGSYRRPEAFF
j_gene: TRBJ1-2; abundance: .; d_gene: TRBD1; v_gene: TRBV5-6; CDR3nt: TGTGCCAGCAGCTTGGGACAGGGGGCCGGTGGCTACACCTTC; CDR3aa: CASSLGQGAGGYTF
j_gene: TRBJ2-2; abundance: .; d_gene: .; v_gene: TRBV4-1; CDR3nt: TGCGCCAGCAGCCTTGGGCCACGCACCGGGGAGCTGTTTTTT; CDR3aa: CASSLGPRTGELFF
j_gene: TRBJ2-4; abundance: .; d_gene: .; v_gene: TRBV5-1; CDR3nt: TGCGCCAGCCGGCTCGCGGGAGCCAAAAACATTCAGTACTTC; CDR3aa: CASRLAGAKNIQYF
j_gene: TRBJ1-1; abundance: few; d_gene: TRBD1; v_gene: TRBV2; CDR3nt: TGTGCCAGCAGTGAAGGGACAGGGACTGAAGCTTTCTTT; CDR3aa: CASSEGTGTEAFF
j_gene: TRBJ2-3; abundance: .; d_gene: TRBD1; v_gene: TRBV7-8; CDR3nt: TGTGCCAGCAGCCCCCGGGACAGGGAGGAACATTTT; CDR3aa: CASSPRDREEHF
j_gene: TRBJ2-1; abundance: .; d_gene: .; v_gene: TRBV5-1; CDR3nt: TGCGCCAGCAGCTTGGGGGCGAGCTCCTACAATGAGCAGTTCTTC; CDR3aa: CASSLGASSYNEQFF
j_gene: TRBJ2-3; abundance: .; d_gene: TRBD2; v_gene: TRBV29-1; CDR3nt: TGCAGCGTTGTGACTAGCGGGAGTAGGGATACGCAGTATTTT; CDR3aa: CSVVTSGSRDTQYF
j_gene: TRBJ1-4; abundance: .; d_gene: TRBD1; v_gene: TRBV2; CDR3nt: TGTGCCAGCAGTAGGGACAGGGGGCTTGAAAAACTGTTTTTT; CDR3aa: CASSRDRGLEKLFF
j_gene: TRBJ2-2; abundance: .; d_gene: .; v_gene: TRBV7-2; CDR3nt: TGTGCCAGCAGCTTAGTTTGGGCCACCGGGGAGCTGTTTTTT; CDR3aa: CASSLVWATGELFF
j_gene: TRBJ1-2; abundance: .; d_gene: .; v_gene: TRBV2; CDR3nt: TGTGCCAGCACTCCGAGGGGGTCTCCTAACTATGGCTACACCTTC; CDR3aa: CASTPRGSPNYGYTF
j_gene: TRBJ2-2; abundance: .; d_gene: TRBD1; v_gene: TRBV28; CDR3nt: TGTGCCAGCAGGGACAGGGGGCGTGGGAACACCGGGGAGCTGTTTTTT; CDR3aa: CASRDRGRGNTGELFF
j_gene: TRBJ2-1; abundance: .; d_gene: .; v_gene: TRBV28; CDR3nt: TGTGCCAGCAGACTCCCCCAAGGTGACAGCCCTGAGCAGTTCTTC; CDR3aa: CASRLPQGDSPEQFF
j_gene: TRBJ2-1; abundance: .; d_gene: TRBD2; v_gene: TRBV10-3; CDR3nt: TGTGCCATCCCGGGGGGGGGATCATCCAATGAGCAGTTCTTC; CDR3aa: CAIPGGGSSNEQFF
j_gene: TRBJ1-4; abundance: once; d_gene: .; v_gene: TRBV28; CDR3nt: TGTGCCAGCAGTCCGTTTGACAGGCGGGATGAAAAACTGTTTTTT; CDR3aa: CASSPFDRRDEKLFF
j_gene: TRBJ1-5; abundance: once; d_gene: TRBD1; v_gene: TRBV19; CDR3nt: TGTGCCAGTAGCCCCTCCGGGACAGATAGCAATCAGCCCCAGCATTTT; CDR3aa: CASSPSGTDSNQPQHF
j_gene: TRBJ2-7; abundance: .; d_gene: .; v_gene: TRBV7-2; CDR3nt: TGTGCCAGCAGCCGCGGGACTTGGGGTTTTGCTTACGAGCAGTACTTC; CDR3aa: CASSRGTWGFAYEQYF
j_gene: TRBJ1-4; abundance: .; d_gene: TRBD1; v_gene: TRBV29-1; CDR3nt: TGCAGCGTCCTTGGACAGGGTACAACTAATGAAAAACTGTTTTTT; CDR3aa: CSVLGQGTTNEKLFF
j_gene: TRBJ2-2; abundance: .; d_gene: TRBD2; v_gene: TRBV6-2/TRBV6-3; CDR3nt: TGTGCCAGCAGTTCCACTAGCGGGGGGGCCGGCGGGGAGCTGTTTTTT; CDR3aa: CASSSTSGGAGGELFF
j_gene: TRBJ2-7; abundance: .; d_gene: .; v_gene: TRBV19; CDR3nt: TGTGCCACCCGACAGGCCCCCAAGAAGCAGTACTTC; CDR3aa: CATRQAPKKQYF
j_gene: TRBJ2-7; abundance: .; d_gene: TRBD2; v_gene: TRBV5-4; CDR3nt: TGTGCCAGCAGCTTGGGCGGGGGGCTCTCCTACGAGCAGTACTTC; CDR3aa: CASSLGGGLSYEQYF
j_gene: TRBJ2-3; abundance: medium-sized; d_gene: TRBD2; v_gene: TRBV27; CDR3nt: TGTGCCAGGGGAGGGCAGGGATTTCGAGATACGCAGTATTTT; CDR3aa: CARGGQGFRDTQYF
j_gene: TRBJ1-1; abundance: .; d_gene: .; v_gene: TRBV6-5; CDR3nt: TGTGCCAGCAGTCAGGCCCACAGCGGGCAACCTGAAGCTTTCTTT; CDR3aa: CASSQAHSGQPEAFF
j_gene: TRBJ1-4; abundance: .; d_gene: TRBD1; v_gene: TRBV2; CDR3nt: TGTGCCAGCAATCACAGGGGCTACCCAACTAATGAAAAACTGTTTTTT; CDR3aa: CASNHRGYPTNEKLFF
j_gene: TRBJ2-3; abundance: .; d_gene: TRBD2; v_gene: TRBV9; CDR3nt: TGTGCCAGCAGCTATAGCGGGGATGGCACAGATACGCAGTATTTT; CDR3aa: CASSYSGDGTDTQYF
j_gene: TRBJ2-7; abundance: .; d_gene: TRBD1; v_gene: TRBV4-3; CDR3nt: TGCGCCAGCAGCCAAGATGCCCAGGGGGCTTCCTACGAGCAGTACTTC; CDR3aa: CASSQDAQGASYEQYF
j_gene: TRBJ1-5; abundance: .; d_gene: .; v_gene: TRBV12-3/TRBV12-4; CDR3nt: TGTGCCAGCAGTTTAGGACAGAATCAGCCCCAGCATTTT; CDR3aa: CASSLGQNQPQHF
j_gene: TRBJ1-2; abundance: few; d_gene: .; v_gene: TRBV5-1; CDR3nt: TGCGCCAGCAGCCCAGGCCCGGGGGACAACTATGGCTACACCTTC; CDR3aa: CASSPGPGDNYGYTF
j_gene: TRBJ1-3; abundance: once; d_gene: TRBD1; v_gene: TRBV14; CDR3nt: TGTGCCAGCAGCCAAGGACAGGGGGCTGCTTACACCATATATTTT; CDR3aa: CASSQGQGAAYTIYF
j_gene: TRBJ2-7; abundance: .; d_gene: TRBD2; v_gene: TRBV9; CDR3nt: TGTGCCAGCAGCTCAGGGACTAGCGCCTCCTACGAGCAGTACTTC; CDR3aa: CASSSGTSASYEQYF